The text below deals with one T cell receptor (beta chain). The antigen it binds to is not known. No clone much larger than this one lies a single base away; base qualities are absent. The sample belongs to a study of blood T cell repertoires in COVID-19 (dated by TCRdb to the early 2020s). For context, the study as a whole: The collaborator samples originated in the United States, Italy and Spain and spanned the acute and convalescent phases of COVID-19. The prospective study material was composed of cDNA or gDNA derived from T cells, B-cell-depleted T cells, or PBMCs. Deeply sampled blood TCRbeta repertoires from subjects exposed to, actively infected with, or recovered from COVID-19 were included in the dataset. The repertoires were made available in a free public database intended to serve as a resource for research on the immune response to SARS-CoV-2. Samples were obtained from the ongoing ImmuneRACE study (first 160 participants) and from about 1,300 subjects provided by 6 global collaborators. The sample metadata nearly always contained a de-identified subject ID, COVID-19 status, age in years and sex. HLA class I and class II types, where available, came from metadata supplied by the sample provider rather than from assay-based typing. The full study reports these points: Clinical and demographic metadata were provided uncurated, with the amount varying by source and participant.

The collaborating institutions used their own protocols to collect whole blood in K2EDTA tubes. For TCRbeta analysis, collaborators shipped samples as frozen whole blood, isolated PBMCs, or DNA extracted from either of those sample types. The immunoSEQ Assay, a bias-controlled multiplex PCR, was used to amplify TCRbeta CDR3 regions from genomic DNA. On the authors' methods: Within the assay, amplification of reference gene primers was used to estimate how many nucleated cells each sample contained. To quantify the absolute abundance of each unique TCRbeta CDR3 rearrangement, sequence reads were collapsed and filtered. For each sample, productive Simpson clonality was calculated by taking the square root of Simpson's diversity index across productive rearrangements. Sourced from immuneACCESS, this table was stored by TCRdb with only in-frame sequences that have V and J called. A share of the clones is absent; for the studies checked, an unresolved V gene accounts for under half, and the remainder has no known explanation. V and J calls and clone size come straight from that table; D and trimming were deduced from the DNA. The sample profile shows 90,000 to 120,000 clones; 70% to 90% of them were found once. 2.1% of the sample goes to the ten largest clones.

CDR3 length: 14 amino acids, cysteine to phenylalanine. CDR3 DNA only is kept here, 42 bases in frame from base 1. At the junction V is shortened by 5 bases and J by 4 bases, with 14 bases in between. CDR1 and CDR2, looked up from the germline V gene (reference sequence), are SGHNT and YYREEE. The origin of this receptor is a human donor in a cohort sampled during active COVID-19. The specimen was peripheral blood. The chain is encoded by TRBV5-4 joined to TRBJ2-3, with no reliable assignment of the D segment. The nucleotides are TGTGCCAGCAGACCGGGTTCAGAAGCAGATACGCAGTATTTT. It encodes CASRPGSEADTQYF.